The T cell receptor beta chain under discussion was sequenced for a study of cytomegalovirus exposure and HLA in healthy donors. Looked up from germline, CDR1 is SNHLY and CDR2 is FYNNEI. The CDR3 runs to 13 residues. The V and J ends lost 7 bases and 2 bases respectively, with 12 bases between them. 13 Jbeta primers and 60 Vbeta primers were used for the PCR. Measured with immunoSEQ multiplex PCR; TCRdb has only the in-frame clones, and not every one. The table lists approximately 120,000 clones, about four fifths of them singletons. The clonotype was recovered from a woman aged 25 to 45 in good health and CMV-seronegative. Sequenced input: PBMCs. The chain uses TRBV2 and TRBJ2-7, with D tentatively TRBD1 (5 bases). The CDR3: CASNNRQTYEQYF. CDR3 coding DNA: TGTGCCAGCAATAACAGGCAAACCTACGAGCAGTACTTC.